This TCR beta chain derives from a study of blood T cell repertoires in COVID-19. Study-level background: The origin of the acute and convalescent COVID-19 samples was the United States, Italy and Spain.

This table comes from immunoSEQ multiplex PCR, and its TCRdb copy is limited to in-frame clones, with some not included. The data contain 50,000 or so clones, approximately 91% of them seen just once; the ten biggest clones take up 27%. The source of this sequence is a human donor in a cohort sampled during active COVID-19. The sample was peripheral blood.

CDR3 in amino acids: CASSSVVPGGETQYF. CDR3 bases: TGTGCCAGCAGTTCAGTGGTCCCCGGGGGGGAGACCCAGTACTTC. V is TRBV28 and J is TRBJ2-5; TRBD2 aligns across 7 bases. The CDR3 has 15 residues. The germline V gene has CDR1 MDHEN and CDR2 SYDVKM. Losses at the gene ends were 4 bases for V and 5 bases for J; bases not matched to a gene: 10. The complete variable domain, with remaining parts taken from reference TRBV28 and TRBJ2-5, reads DVKVTQSSRYLVKRTGEKVFLECVQDMDHENMFWYRQDPGLGLRLIYFSYDVKMKEKGDIPEGYSVSREKKERFSLILESASTNQTSMYLCASSSVVPGGETQYFGPGTRLLVL.